This T cell receptor (beta chain) was found in a study of T cells in localized non-small cell lung cancer. Study-wide results and caveats: Since sequencing was restricted to only one region of the tumor, intratumor heterogeneity remains a possibility. Adjacent lung tissue had a median roughly 52 of the top 100 clones found in the tumor. The study linked higher blood T cell density to longer overall survival. Compared with tumor, uninvolved adjacent lung displayed greater T cell clonality, ranking highest overall.

Profiled with immunoSEQ multiplex PCR; TCRdb holds only in-frame clones, not every one. The table includes under 3,500 clones, 22% detected once. The V end was cut by 0 bases, the J end by 5 bases, with 8 bases between. The CDR3 loop spans 14 amino acids. Germline V gene data show CDR1 as SGDLS and CDR2 as YYNGEE. Details on this clone: The antigen remains undetermined.

This sample comprised lung tumor tissue, obtained before any cancer treatment. The origin of this receptor is a woman aged 40-69 years with stage I lung adenocarcinoma. The chain recombines TRBV9 with TRBJ2-2, with D possibly matching TRBD2 (5 bases). CDR3 sequence reads: CASSVGPGTGELFF. CDR3 sequence (DNA): TGTGCCAGCAGCGTAGGCCCGGGAACCGGGGAGCTGTTTTTT.